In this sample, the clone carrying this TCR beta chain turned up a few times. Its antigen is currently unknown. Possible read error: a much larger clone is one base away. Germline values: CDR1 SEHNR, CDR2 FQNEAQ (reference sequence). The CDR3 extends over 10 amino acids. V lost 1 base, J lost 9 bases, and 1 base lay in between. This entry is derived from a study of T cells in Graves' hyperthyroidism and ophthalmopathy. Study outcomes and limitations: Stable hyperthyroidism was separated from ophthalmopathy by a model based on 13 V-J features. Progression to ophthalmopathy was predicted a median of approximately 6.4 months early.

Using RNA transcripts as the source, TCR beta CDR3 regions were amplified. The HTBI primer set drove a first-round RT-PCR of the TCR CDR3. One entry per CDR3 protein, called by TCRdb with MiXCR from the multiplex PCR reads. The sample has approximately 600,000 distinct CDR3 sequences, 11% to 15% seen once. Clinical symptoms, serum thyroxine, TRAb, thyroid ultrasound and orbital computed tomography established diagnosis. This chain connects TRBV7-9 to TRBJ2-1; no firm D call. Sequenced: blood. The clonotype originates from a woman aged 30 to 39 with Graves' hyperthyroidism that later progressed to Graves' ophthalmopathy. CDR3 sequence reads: CASSLVEQFF. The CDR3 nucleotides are TGTGCCAGCAGCTTAGTTGAGCAGTTCTTC.